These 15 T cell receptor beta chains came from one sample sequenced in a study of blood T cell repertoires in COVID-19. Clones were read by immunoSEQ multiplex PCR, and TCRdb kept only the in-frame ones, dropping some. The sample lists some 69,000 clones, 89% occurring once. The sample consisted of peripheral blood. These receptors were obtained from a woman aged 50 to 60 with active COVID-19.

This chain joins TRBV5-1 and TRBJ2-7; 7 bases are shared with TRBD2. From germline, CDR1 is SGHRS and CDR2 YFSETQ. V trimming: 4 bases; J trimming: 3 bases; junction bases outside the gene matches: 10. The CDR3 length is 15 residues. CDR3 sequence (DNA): TGCGCCAGCAGCCCCCCTGGGCGGGAGATCTACGAGCAGTACTTC. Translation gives CASSPPGREIYEQYF.

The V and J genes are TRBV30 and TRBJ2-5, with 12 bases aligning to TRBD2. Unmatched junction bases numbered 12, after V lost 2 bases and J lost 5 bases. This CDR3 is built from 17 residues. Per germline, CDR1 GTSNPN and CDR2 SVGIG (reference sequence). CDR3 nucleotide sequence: TGTGCCTGGAGTCCCGCCCGGACTAGCGGGATACGGGAGACCCAGTACTTC. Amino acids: CAWSPARTSGIRETQYF.

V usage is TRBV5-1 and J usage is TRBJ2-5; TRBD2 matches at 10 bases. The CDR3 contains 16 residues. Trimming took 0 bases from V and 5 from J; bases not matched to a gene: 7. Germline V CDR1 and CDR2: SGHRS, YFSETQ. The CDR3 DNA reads TGCGCCAGCAGCTTGGTGGCTAGCGGGAGAGGGGAGACCCAGTACTTC. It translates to CASSLVASGRGETQYF. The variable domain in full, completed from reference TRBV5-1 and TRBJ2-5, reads KAGVTQTPRYLIKTRGQQVTLSCSPISGHRSVSWYQQTPGQGLQFLFEYFSETQRNKGNFPGRFSGRQFSNSRSEMNVSTLELGDSALYLCASSLVASGRGETQYFGPGTRLLVL.

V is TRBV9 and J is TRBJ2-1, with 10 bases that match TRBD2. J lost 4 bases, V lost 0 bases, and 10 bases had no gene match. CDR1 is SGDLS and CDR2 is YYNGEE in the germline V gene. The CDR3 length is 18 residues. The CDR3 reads CASSVAAHSGGSYNEQFF. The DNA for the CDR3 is TGTGCCAGCAGCGTAGCAGCCCATAGCGGGGGGTCTTACAATGAGCAGTTCTTC.

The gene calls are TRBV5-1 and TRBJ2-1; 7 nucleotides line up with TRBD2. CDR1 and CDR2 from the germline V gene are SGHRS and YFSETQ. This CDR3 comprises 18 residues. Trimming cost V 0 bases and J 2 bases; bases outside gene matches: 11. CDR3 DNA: TGCGCCAGCAGCTTGGTTGGCCGGGCGGGAGCGCCCTACAATGAGCAGTTCTTC. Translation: CASSLVGRAGAPYNEQFF.

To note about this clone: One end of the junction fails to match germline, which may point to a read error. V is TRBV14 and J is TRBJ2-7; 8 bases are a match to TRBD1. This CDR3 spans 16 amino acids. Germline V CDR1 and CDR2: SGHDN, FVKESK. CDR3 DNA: TGTGCCAGCAGTCAAGCAGGGGGCGCTTTTACGGTCGAGCAGTACTTC. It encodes CASSQAGGAFTVEQYF.

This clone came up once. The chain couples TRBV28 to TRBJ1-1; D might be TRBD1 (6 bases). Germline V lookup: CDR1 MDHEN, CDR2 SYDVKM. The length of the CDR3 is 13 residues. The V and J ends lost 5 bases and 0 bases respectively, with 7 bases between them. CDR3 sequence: CASSPGVNTEAFF. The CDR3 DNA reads TGTGCCAGCAGTCCAGGGGTGAACACTGAAGCTTTCTTT.

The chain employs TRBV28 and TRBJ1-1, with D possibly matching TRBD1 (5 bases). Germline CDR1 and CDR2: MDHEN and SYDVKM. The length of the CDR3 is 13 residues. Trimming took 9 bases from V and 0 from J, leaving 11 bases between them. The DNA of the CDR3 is TGTGCCAGTTCGACAGAGATGAACACTGAAGCTTTCTTT. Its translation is CASSTEMNTEAFF.

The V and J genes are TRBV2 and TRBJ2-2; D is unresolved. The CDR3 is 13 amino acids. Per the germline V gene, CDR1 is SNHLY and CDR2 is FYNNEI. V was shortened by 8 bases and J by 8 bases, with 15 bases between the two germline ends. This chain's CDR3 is CASHRLVGGELFF. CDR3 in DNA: TGTGCCAGCCATCGACTTGTCGGAGGGGAGCTGTTTTTT.

The CDR3 loop is CASSRQGRGTDTQYF. In nucleotides, the CDR3 is TGTGCCAGCAGTAGACAGGGTAGGGGGACAGATACGCAGTATTTT. V and J are TRBV6-6 and TRBJ2-3; 7 positions agree with TRBD1. This CDR3 is built from 15 residues. Losses at the gene ends were 5 bases for V and 3 bases for J; bases not matched to a gene: 8. Per the germline V gene, CDR1 is MNHNY and CDR2 is SVGAGI (reference sequence).

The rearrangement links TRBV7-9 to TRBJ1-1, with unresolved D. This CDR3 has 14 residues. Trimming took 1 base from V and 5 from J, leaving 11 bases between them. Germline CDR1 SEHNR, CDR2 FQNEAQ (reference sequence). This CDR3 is CASSLDPGMTEAFF. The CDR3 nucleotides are TGTGCCAGCAGCTTAGATCCGGGGATGACTGAAGCTTTCTTT.

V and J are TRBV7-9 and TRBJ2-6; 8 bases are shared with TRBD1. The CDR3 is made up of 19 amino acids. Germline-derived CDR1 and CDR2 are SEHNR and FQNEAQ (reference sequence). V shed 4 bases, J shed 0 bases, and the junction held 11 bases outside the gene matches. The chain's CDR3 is CASSSLPRDRYSGANVLTF. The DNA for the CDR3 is TGTGCCAGCAGCTCTCTCCCCCGGGACAGGTACTCTGGGGCCAACGTCCTGACTTTC.

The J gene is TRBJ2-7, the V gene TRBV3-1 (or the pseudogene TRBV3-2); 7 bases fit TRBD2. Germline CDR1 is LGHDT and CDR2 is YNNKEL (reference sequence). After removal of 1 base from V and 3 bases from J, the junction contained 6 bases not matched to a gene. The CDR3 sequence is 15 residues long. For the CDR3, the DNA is TGTGCCAGCAGCCAAGGTACGGGAGGTTTCTACGAGCAGTACTTC. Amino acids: CASSQGTGGFYEQYF.

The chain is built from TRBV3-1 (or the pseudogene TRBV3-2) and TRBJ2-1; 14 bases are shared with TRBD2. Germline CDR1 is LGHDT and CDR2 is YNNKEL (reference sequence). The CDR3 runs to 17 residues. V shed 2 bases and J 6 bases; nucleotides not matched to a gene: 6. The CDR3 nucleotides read TGTGCCAGCAGCCAATTTTCCGGGACTAGCGGGGGCAATGAGCAGTTCTTC. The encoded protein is CASSQFSGTSGGNEQFF.

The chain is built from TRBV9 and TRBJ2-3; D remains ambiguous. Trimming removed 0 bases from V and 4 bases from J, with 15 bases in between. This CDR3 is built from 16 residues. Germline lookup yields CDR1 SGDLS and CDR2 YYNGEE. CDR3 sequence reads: CASSVDLDWKADTQYF. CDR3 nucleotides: TGTGCCAGCAGCGTAGACCTCGACTGGAAGGCAGATACGCAGTATTTT.